A selection of T cell receptor beta chains follows, all from one sample in a study of cytomegalovirus exposure and HLA in healthy donors. Libraries were prepared by immunoSEQ multiplex PCR; TCRdb keeps only in-frame clonotypes and omits some of them. This repertoire shows 78,000 or so clones, more than 50% found once; its top ten account for under 4.5%. The sequencing input was PBMCs. These receptors originate from a male donor in good health and CMV-seropositive. CDR3s include the opening cysteine and the closing phenylalanine or tryptophan. The order of the fields is J gene, clone size, V gene, CDR3 protein. Part of the rows lack a size; the others show once, few, many or a class for expanded clones.

TRBJ1-2 - TRBV28 CASSFRLRGTGASGYTF
TRBJ2-5 once TRBV9 CASSVGAPMETQYF
TRBJ1-1 - TRBV18 CASSPPSSQNTEAFF
TRBJ2-5 - TRBV28 CASGTGQETQYF
TRBJ1-1 - TRBV28 CASSPGGRGTEAFF
TRBJ2-7 - TRBV2 CASRETRQGASFYEQYF
TRBJ2-6 - TRBV5-4 CASSLWGRGGLGANVLTF
TRBJ2-5 - TRBV28 CASSLSTSGKETQYF
TRBJ2-3 few TRBV5-6 CASSLGNLAGLTDTQYF
TRBJ1-2 few TRBV6-5 CASSSQGLGYTF
TRBJ2-7 few TRBV29-1 CSVATYRGGTGEQYF
TRBJ2-3 few TRBV16 CASSQLEGGTTTDTQYF
TRBJ2-2 - TRBV28 CASSFRVGSTGELFF
TRBJ2-1 - TRBV2 CASSLDRGSYNEQFF
TRBJ2-7 - TRBV15 CATSTYGQGRNEQYF
TRBJ1-1 - TRBV20-1 CSAAGNTEAFF
TRBJ2-7 - TRBV28 CASTGGTGRIYEQYF
TRBJ2-3 - TRBV4-3 CASSQDRGGRDTQYF
TRBJ2-2 - TRBV7-8 CASSPLAGGPSTGELFF
TRBJ1-4 - TRBV19 CASSLRQEINEKLFF
TRBJ1-5 - TRBV6-5 CASSYGTGRNQPQHF
TRBJ1-6 - TRBV19 CASSSGTDNSPLHF
TRBJ2-2 - TRBV19 CASSIGQGTNTGELFF
TRBJ1-1 - TRBV12-5 CASAPGGNTEAFF
TRBJ2-1 - TRBV28 CASRPRLASYSRNEQFF
TRBJ2-1 - TRBV6-6 CASSYEGASSYNEQFF
TRBJ2-1 once TRBV7-2 CASSWGGGSDEQFF
TRBJ1-1 few TRBV6-1 CASSVTGGYTEAFF